The TCR beta chain under discussion was sequenced for a study of PD-L1 blockade in urothelial cancer. The CDR3 is made up of 15 amino acids. Germline V gene data show CDR1 as SGHAT and CDR2 as FQNNGV. V lost 4 bases to trimming and J lost 8 bases, with 18 bases between them. Measured with immunoSEQ multiplex PCR; TCRdb has only the in-frame clones, and not every one. The table records roughly 26,000 clones, 86% of them present only once. This rearrangement joins TRBV11-2 to TRBJ1-3; D unclear. The origin of this receptor is a man between 60 and 75 years old with urothelial cancer. The starting material was PBMCs, obtained around atezolizumab (anti-PD-L1) treatment. CDR3 coding DNA: TGTGCCAGCAGCTCGATCGGGGAGGAGCGGTACACCATATATTTT. Translated: CASSSIGEERYTIYF.